The T cell receptor (beta chain) under discussion was sequenced for a study of shared clonotypes between healthy human individuals. Trimming stripped 7 bases from V and 8 bases from J, with 15 bases between. Germline V gene sequence: CDR1 MDHEN, CDR2 SYDVKM. This CDR3 is 13 amino acids long. Replicate sorted-subset PCRs were loaded with 150 to 250 ng DNA, 30,000 or so T cell genomes. Data came from immunoSEQ multiplex PCR; TCRdb stores just in-frame clones and leaves some out. There are roughly 1,000,000 clones in the sample; approximately 80% occur only once, and 0.5% to 0.65% lies in the top ten. Source material: memory CD4+ T cells from PBMCs. Subset noted: CD45RA-negative fraction. The source of this sequence is a man between 18 and 35 years old in good health. Some clones in this sample may be carry-over from other donors' samples. The chain combines TRBV28 with TRBJ2-1; D remains ambiguous. CDR3 amino acids: CASNGPSWDEQFF. DNA of the CDR3: TGTGCCAGCAATGGGCCTTCATGGGATGAGCAGTTCTTC.